The rows below give T cell receptor beta chains drawn from one sample of a study of blood T cell repertoires in COVID-19. The method was immunoSEQ multiplex PCR; TCRdb's version includes in-frame clones alone and lacks a portion of them. The sample lists 85,000 to 110,000 clones, roughly 88% occurring once. The specimen sequenced was peripheral blood. All receptors derive from a human donor in a cohort sampled during active COVID-19. The CDR3 runs from the conserved cysteine through the conserved F or W. Each record gives: D gene, CDR3 length, clone size, V gene, J gene, CDR3 DNA, CDR3 protein. The D gene is left open where the match is weak. Clone size is shown for a subset of rows, as once, few, many or a class of expanded clone.

D gene: TRBD2; CDR3 length: 16; clone size: NA; V gene: TRBV7-8; J gene: TRBJ2-1; CDR3 DNA: TGTGCCAGCAGCTCCTTCGGGCTAGCGGGCCCCAATGAGCAGTTCTTC; CDR3 protein: CASSSFGLAGPNEQFF
D gene: NA; CDR3 length: 14; clone size: NA; V gene: TRBV19; J gene: TRBJ2-3; CDR3 DNA: TGTGCCAGTAATGGGGGGGCACTCACAGATACGCAGTATTTT; CDR3 protein: CASNGGALTDTQYF
D gene: NA; CDR3 length: 14; clone size: NA; V gene: TRBV21-1; J gene: TRBJ1-5; CDR3 DNA: TGTGCCAGCAGCAACAGGGGTGGCAATCAGCCCCAGCATTTT; CDR3 protein: CASSNRGGNQPQHF
D gene: NA; CDR3 length: 16; clone size: NA; V gene: TRBV9; J gene: TRBJ2-7; CDR3 DNA: TGTGCCAGCAGCGTAGCTCGACAGCAGAATATCGACGAGCAGTACTTC; CDR3 protein: CASSVARQQNIDEQYF
D gene: NA; CDR3 length: 14; clone size: NA; V gene: TRBV6-5; J gene: TRBJ1-5; CDR3 DNA: TGTGCCAGCAGTTACTCCAATATGGGGAGGCCCCAGCATTTT; CDR3 protein: CASSYSNMGRPQHF
D gene: NA; CDR3 length: 17; clone size: NA; V gene: TRBV5-1; J gene: TRBJ1-5; CDR3 DNA: TGCGCCAGCAGCTTGGGTCCAGGTCACGGGGTGGATCAGCCCCAGCATTTT; CDR3 protein: CASSLGPGHGVDQPQHF
D gene: TRBD1; CDR3 length: 14; clone size: NA; V gene: TRBV10-1; J gene: TRBJ1-5; CDR3 DNA: TGCGCCAGCAGCCCGGGACAGGTCAATCAGCCCCAGCATTTT; CDR3 protein: CASSPGQVNQPQHF
D gene: NA; CDR3 length: 16; clone size: NA; V gene: TRBV7-9; J gene: TRBJ2-7; CDR3 DNA: TGTGCCAGCAGCTTAGGGGCAGGGTTGAACTCCTACGAGCAGTACTTC; CDR3 protein: CASSLGAGLNSYEQYF
D gene: TRBD1; CDR3 length: 15; clone size: NA; V gene: TRBV24-1; J gene: TRBJ2-1; CDR3 DNA: TGTGCCACCAGTGATGGGACAGGGGTAATCAATGAGCAGTTCTTC; CDR3 protein: CATSDGTGVINEQFF
D gene: TRBD1; CDR3 length: 14; clone size: NA; V gene: TRBV7-3; J gene: TRBJ2-5; CDR3 DNA: TGTGCCAGCAGCTTATCAGGGGGCGTGGAGACCCAGTACTTC; CDR3 protein: CASSLSGGVETQYF
D gene: TRBD1; CDR3 length: 15; clone size: few; V gene: TRBV6-5; J gene: TRBJ2-7; CDR3 DNA: TGTGCCAGCAGTTATCTCGCAGGGGGCAGGTACGAGCAGTACTTC; CDR3 protein: CASSYLAGGRYEQYF
D gene: TRBD1; CDR3 length: 15; clone size: once; V gene: TRBV4-3; J gene: TRBJ2-7; CDR3 DNA: TGCGCCAGCAGCCAAGGGACAGGGATTTCCAACGAGCAGTACTTC; CDR3 protein: CASSQGTGISNEQYF
D gene: TRBD1; CDR3 length: 14; clone size: NA; V gene: TRBV7-8; J gene: TRBJ1-2; CDR3 DNA: TGTGCCAGCAGCTTACTCGAGGGGGCGAGCGGCTACACCTTC; CDR3 protein: CASSLLEGASGYTF
D gene: TRBD1; CDR3 length: 14; clone size: NA; V gene: TRBV18; J gene: TRBJ1-5; CDR3 DNA: TGTGCCAGCTCAGAGGGGGCTAGCAATCAGCCCCAGCATTTT; CDR3 protein: CASSEGASNQPQHF
D gene: NA; CDR3 length: 17; clone size: NA; V gene: TRBV7-9; J gene: TRBJ2-5; CDR3 DNA: TGTGCCAGCAGCTTATTGGGTGCGGTCGGACTAAAAGAGACCCAGTACTTC; CDR3 protein: CASSLLGAVGLKETQYF
D gene: TRBD1; CDR3 length: 16; clone size: NA; V gene: TRBV23-1; J gene: TRBJ2-7; CDR3 DNA: TGCGCCAGCAGTCAATCTCGCACAGGGGGGAGCAACGAGCAGTACTTC; CDR3 protein: CASSQSRTGGSNEQYF
D gene: TRBD1; CDR3 length: 14; clone size: NA; V gene: TRBV11-3; J gene: TRBJ2-2; CDR3 DNA: TGTGCCAGCAGCCGGGACAGGGGCACCGGGGAGCTGTTTTTT; CDR3 protein: CASSRDRGTGELFF
D gene: TRBD1; CDR3 length: 16; clone size: NA; V gene: TRBV6-6; J gene: TRBJ1-4; CDR3 DNA: TGTGCCAGCAGTTACTATCGGACAGGGGGCGGTGAAAAACTGTTTTTT; CDR3 protein: CASSYYRTGGGEKLFF
D gene: TRBD2; CDR3 length: 16; clone size: NA; V gene: TRBV10-3; J gene: TRBJ2-3; CDR3 DNA: TGTGCCATCAGTGCGGGACTAGCGGGGGTCACAGATACGCAGTATTTT; CDR3 protein: CAISAGLAGVTDTQYF
D gene: NA; CDR3 length: 15; clone size: NA; V gene: TRBV4-2; J gene: TRBJ2-7; CDR3 DNA: TGTGCCAGCAGCCAGGATCCGGGTCGACCCGACGAGCAGTACTTC; CDR3 protein: CASSQDPGRPDEQYF
D gene: NA; CDR3 length: 14; clone size: once; V gene: TRBV7-2; J gene: TRBJ1-6; CDR3 DNA: TGTGCCAGCAGCCCCGGGACACTGAATTCACCCCTCCACTTT; CDR3 protein: CASSPGTLNSPLHF
D gene: NA; CDR3 length: 13; clone size: NA; V gene: TRBV24-1; J gene: TRBJ1-1; CDR3 DNA: TGTGCCACCGAGGCTTCGACGAACACTGAAGCTTTCTTT; CDR3 protein: CATEASTNTEAFF
D gene: NA; CDR3 length: 14; clone size: NA; V gene: TRBV5-5; J gene: TRBJ1-2; CDR3 DNA: TGTGCCAGCAGTTATCAGGGAGGGGCCTATGGCTACACCTTC; CDR3 protein: CASSYQGGAYGYTF
D gene: NA; CDR3 length: 15; clone size: NA; V gene: TRBV6-5; J gene: TRBJ1-2; CDR3 DNA: TGTGCCAGCAGTTACGAATTTTCCGGAGTCTATGGCTACACCTTC; CDR3 protein: CASSYEFSGVYGYTF
D gene: NA; CDR3 length: 13; clone size: once; V gene: TRBV9; J gene: TRBJ1-1; CDR3 DNA: TGTGCCAGCAGCGCAGACAGCCTCACTGAAGCTTTCTTT; CDR3 protein: CASSADSLTEAFF
D gene: NA; CDR3 length: 16; clone size: NA; V gene: TRBV6-6; J gene: TRBJ1-5; CDR3 DNA: TGTGCCAGCAGCTCCCCCACAGGGACCAGCAATCAGCCCCAGCATTTT; CDR3 protein: CASSSPTGTSNQPQHF
D gene: NA; CDR3 length: 15; clone size: few; V gene: TRBV19; J gene: TRBJ1-5; CDR3 DNA: TGTGCCAGTAGTATAGGTCAGGGGCCGAATCAGCCCCAGCATTTT; CDR3 protein: CASSIGQGPNQPQHF
D gene: TRBD1; CDR3 length: 14; clone size: NA; V gene: TRBV11-3; J gene: TRBJ2-5; CDR3 DNA: TGTGCCAGCAGCTTAGGGGGACAGCAAGAGACCCAGTACTTC; CDR3 protein: CASSLGGQQETQYF